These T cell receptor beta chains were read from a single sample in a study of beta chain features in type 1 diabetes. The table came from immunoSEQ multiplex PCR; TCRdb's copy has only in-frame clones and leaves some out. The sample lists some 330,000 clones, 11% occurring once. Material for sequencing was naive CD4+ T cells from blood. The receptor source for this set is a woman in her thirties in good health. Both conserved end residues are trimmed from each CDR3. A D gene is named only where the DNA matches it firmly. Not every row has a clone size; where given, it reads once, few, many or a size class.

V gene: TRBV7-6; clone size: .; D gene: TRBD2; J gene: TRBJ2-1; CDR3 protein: ASSGRETAYNEQF
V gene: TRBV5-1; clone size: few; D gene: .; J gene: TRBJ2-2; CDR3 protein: ASSLGQGLAGELF
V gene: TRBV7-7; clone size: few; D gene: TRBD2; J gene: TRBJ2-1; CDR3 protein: ASSPRASGINEQF
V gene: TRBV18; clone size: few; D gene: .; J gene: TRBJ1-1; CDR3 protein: ASSPRQQNTEAF
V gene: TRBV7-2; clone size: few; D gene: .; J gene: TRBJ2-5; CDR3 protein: ASSAPWGGKSQETQY
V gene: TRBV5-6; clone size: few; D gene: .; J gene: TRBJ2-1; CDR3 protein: ASTAPRGSQF
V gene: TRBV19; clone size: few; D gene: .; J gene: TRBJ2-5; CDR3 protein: ASSNRRETQY
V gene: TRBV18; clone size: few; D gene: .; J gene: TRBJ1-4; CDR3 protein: ASSPQQGNEKLF
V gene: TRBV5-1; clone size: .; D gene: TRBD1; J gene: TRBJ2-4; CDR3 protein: ASPYRDRGTIQY
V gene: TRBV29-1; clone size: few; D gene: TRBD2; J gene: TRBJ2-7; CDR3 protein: SVRNLAASSEQY
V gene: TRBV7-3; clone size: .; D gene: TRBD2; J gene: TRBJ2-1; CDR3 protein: ASSLRLAGHNEQF
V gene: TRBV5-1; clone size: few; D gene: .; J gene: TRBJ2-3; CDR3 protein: ASSDLSGGGPTDTQY
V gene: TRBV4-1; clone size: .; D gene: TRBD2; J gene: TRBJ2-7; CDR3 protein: ASSPELAGGGHEQY
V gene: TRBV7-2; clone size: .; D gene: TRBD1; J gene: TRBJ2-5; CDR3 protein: ASSLGPGQGQETQY
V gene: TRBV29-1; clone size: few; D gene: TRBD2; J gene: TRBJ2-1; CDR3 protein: SVFAEAAGIYEQF
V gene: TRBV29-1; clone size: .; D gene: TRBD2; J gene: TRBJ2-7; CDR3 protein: SVTSGSAGEQY
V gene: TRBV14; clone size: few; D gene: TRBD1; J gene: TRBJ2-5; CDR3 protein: ASSQGGTGKETQY
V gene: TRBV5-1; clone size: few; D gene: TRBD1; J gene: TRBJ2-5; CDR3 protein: ASSLARTGGMETQY
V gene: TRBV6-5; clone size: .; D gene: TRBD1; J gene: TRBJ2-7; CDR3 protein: ASIDTGQGDEQY
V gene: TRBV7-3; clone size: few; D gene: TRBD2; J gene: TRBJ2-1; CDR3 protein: ASSLTGNSGRDNEQF
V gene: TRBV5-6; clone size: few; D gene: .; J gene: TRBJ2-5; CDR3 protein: ASSLAGWATVRETQY
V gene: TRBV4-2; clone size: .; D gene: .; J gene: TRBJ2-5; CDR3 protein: ASSQDFQAGAGPETQY
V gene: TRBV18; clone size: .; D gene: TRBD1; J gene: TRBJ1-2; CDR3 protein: ASSRTGDNYGYT
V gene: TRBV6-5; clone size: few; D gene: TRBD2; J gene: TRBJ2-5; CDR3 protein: ASSYSTLGGRETQY
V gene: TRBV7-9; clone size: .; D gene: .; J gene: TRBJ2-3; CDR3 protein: ASSLTGPSDTQY
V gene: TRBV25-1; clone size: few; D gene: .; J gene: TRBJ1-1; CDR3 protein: ASSEWGTGNTEAF
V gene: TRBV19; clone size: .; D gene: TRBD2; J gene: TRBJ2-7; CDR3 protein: ASSPRTSVIYEQY
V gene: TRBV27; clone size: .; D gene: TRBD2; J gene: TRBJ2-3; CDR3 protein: ASRPSGGGDTQY
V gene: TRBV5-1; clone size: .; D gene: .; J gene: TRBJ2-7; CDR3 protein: ASSSPAAEGGYEQY
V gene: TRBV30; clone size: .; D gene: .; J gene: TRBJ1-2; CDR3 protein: AWRQEQIYGYT
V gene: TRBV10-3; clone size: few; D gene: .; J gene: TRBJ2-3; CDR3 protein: AISGAGLDTQY
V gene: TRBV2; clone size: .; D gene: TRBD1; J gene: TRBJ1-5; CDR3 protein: ASSLQGARNQPQH
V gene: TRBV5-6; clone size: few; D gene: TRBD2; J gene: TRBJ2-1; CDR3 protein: ASSFGLAGGAQF